The rows below give T cell receptor beta chains drawn from one sample of a study of CD8 T cells in Susac syndrome. TCRdb re-called the immunoSEQ multiplex PCR reads with MiXCR, one entry per CDR3 protein. The table shows under 250,000 distinct CDR3 sequences, with 93% occurring only once. Sequences were obtained from CD4+ T cells from PBMCs. All receptors derive from a human donor with multiple sclerosis. Each CDR3 is given with its conserved first and last residue. Fields, in order: D gene, clone size, J gene, V gene, CDR3 protein, CDR3 DNA. A D gene is named only where the DNA matches it firmly. The listing skips clone size in some rows; elsewhere it reads once, few, many or a size class.

d_gene: NA
abundance: once
j_gene: TRBJ2-1
v_gene: TRBV6-1
CDR3aa: CASSEVGSWPLGSYNEQFF
CDR3nt: TGTGCCAGCAGTGAAGTTGGCAGCTGGCCCCTCGGGTCCTACAATGAGCAGTTCTTC

d_gene: NA
abundance: NA
j_gene: TRBJ1-6
v_gene: TRBV27
CDR3aa: CASSRRTVGTALHF
CDR3nt: TGTGCCAGCAGTCGACGGACAGTCGGTACGGCCCTCCACTTT

d_gene: TRBD1
abundance: NA
j_gene: TRBJ2-5
v_gene: TRBV19
CDR3aa: CASSMGDRGGETQYF
CDR3nt: TGTGCCAGTAGTATGGGCGACAGGGGAGGAGAGACCCAGTACTTC

d_gene: NA
abundance: NA
j_gene: TRBJ1-4
v_gene: TRBV2
CDR3aa: CASRGYEKLFF
CDR3nt: TGTGCCAGCCGGGGATATGAAAAACTGTTTTTT

d_gene: TRBD2
abundance: NA
j_gene: TRBJ2-2
v_gene: TRBV7-3
CDR3aa: CASSPPTGGAGELFF
CDR3nt: TGTGCCAGCAGCCCCCCCACGGGAGGGGCCGGGGAGCTGTTTTTT

d_gene: TRBD2
abundance: NA
j_gene: TRBJ2-5
v_gene: TRBV2
CDR3aa: CAASRLAGGETQYF
CDR3nt: TGTGCCGCCTCACGACTAGCGGGCGGGGAGACCCAGTACTTC

d_gene: NA
abundance: NA
j_gene: TRBJ2-1
v_gene: TRBV6-5
CDR3aa: CASSIPGPNNEQFF
CDR3nt: TGTGCCAGCAGTATCCCCGGACCGAACAATGAGCAGTTCTTC

d_gene: NA
abundance: NA
j_gene: TRBJ2-1
v_gene: TRBV7-9
CDR3aa: CASRGRGDEQFF
CDR3nt: TGTGCCAGCCGGGGCCGAGGGGATGAGCAGTTCTTC

d_gene: NA
abundance: once
j_gene: TRBJ1-2
v_gene: TRBV20-1
CDR3aa: CSAPHRDEVLGYTF
CDR3nt: TGCAGTGCTCCCCATCGGGACGAGGTGCTGGGCTACACCTTC

d_gene: TRBD1
abundance: NA
j_gene: TRBJ2-7
v_gene: TRBV18
CDR3aa: CASSTRQGASYEQYF
CDR3nt: TGTGCCAGCTCAACGAGACAGGGGGCCTCCTACGAGCAGTACTTC

d_gene: TRBD1
abundance: NA
j_gene: TRBJ2-4
v_gene: TRBV6-5
CDR3aa: CASSYEGPGGAKNIQYF
CDR3nt: TGTGCCAGCAGTTACGAAGGTCCAGGGGGAGCCAAAAACATTCAGTACTTC

d_gene: TRBD2
abundance: NA
j_gene: TRBJ2-2
v_gene: TRBV6-1
CDR3aa: CASSDTSGRPNTGELFF
CDR3nt: TGTGCCAGCAGTGATACTAGCGGGAGGCCGAACACCGGGGAGCTGTTTTTT

d_gene: NA
abundance: NA
j_gene: TRBJ2-3
v_gene: TRBV10-2
CDR3aa: CASVPMGTDTQYF
CDR3nt: TGCGCCAGCGTTCCAATGGGCACAGATACGCAGTATTTT

d_gene: TRBD1
abundance: NA
j_gene: TRBJ2-7
v_gene: TRBV24-1
CDR3aa: CATSVTGGSYEQYF
CDR3nt: TGTGCCACCAGTGTTACAGGGGGATCCTACGAGCAGTACTTC

d_gene: TRBD2
abundance: NA
j_gene: TRBJ2-1
v_gene: TRBV19
CDR3aa: CASSTPGGGGDEQFF
CDR3nt: TGTGCCAGTAGTACCCCCGGGGGGGGTGGCGATGAGCAGTTCTTC

d_gene: TRBD2
abundance: once
j_gene: TRBJ2-4
v_gene: TRBV10-3
CDR3aa: CAIRRAGGPGDIQYF
CDR3nt: TGTGCCATCAGGAGAGCGGGAGGGCCCGGGGACATTCAGTACTTC

d_gene: NA
abundance: once
j_gene: TRBJ2-5
v_gene: TRBV28
CDR3aa: CASSFWDKETQYF
CDR3nt: TGTGCCAGCAGTTTTTGGGACAAAGAGACCCAGTACTTC

d_gene: NA
abundance: NA
j_gene: TRBJ2-7
v_gene: TRBV7-8
CDR3aa: CASSLEHRDSSYEQYF
CDR3nt: TGTGCCAGCAGCTTAGAACACCGGGATAGCTCCTACGAGCAGTACTTC

d_gene: NA
abundance: NA
j_gene: TRBJ1-4
v_gene: TRBV29-1
CDR3aa: CSVQEPNEKLFF
CDR3nt: TGCAGCGTCCAGGAGCCTAATGAAAAACTGTTTTTT

d_gene: NA
abundance: NA
j_gene: TRBJ1-5
v_gene: TRBV6-5
CDR3aa: CASSNTGKAQPQHF
CDR3nt: TGTGCCAGCAGTAACACAGGGAAAGCTCAGCCCCAGCATTTT

d_gene: NA
abundance: NA
j_gene: TRBJ2-7
v_gene: TRBV7-2
CDR3aa: CASSILTGTYEQYF
CDR3nt: TGTGCCAGCAGCATACTAACCGGGACCTACGAGCAGTACTTC

d_gene: NA
abundance: NA
j_gene: TRBJ1-2
v_gene: TRBV28
CDR3aa: CASSPPLGPHGYTF
CDR3nt: TGTGCCAGCAGTCCCCCTTTAGGGCCCCATGGCTACACCTTC

d_gene: NA
abundance: NA
j_gene: TRBJ2-1
v_gene: TRBV5-1
CDR3aa: CASSLGGVVVHNEQFF
CDR3nt: TGCGCCAGCAGCTTGGGTGGCGTCGTAGTCCACAATGAGCAGTTCTTC

d_gene: TRBD1
abundance: NA
j_gene: TRBJ2-5
v_gene: TRBV24-1
CDR3aa: CATSDRDRGRQETQYF
CDR3nt: TGTGCCACCAGTGATCGGGACAGGGGTAGGCAAGAGACCCAGTACTTC

d_gene: NA
abundance: NA
j_gene: TRBJ1-2
v_gene: TRBV4-1
CDR3aa: CASSQDRHAKTNYGYTF
CDR3nt: TGCGCCAGCAGCCAAGACCGCCACGCGAAGACTAACTATGGCTACACCTTC

d_gene: NA
abundance: NA
j_gene: TRBJ1-2
v_gene: TRBV15
CDR3aa: CATSRDGEMGYGYTF
CDR3nt: TGTGCCACCAGCAGAGACGGGGAAATGGGGTATGGCTACACCTTC